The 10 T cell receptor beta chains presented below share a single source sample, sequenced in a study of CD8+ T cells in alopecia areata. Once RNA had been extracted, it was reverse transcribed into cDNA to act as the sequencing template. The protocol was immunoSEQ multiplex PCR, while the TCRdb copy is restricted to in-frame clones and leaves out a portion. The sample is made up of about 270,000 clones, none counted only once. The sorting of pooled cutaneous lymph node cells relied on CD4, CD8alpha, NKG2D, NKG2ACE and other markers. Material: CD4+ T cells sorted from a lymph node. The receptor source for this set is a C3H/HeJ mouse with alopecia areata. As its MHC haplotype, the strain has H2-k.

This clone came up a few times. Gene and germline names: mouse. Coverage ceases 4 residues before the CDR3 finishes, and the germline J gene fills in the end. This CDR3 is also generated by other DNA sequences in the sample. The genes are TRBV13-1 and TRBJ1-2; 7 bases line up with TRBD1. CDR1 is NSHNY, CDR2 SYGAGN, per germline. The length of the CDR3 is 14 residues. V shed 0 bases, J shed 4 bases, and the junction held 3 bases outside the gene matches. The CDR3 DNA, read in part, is TGTGCCAGCAGTGATGCAGGGGGAGGCTCC. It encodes CASSDAGGGS. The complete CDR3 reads CASSDAGGGSDYTF.

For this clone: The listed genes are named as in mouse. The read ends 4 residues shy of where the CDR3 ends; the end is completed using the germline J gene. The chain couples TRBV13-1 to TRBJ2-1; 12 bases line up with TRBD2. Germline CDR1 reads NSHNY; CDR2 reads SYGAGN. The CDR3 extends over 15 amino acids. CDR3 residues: CASSDAGTGGPEQFF. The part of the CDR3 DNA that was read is TGTGCCAGCAGTGATGCAGGGACTGGGGGGCCT.

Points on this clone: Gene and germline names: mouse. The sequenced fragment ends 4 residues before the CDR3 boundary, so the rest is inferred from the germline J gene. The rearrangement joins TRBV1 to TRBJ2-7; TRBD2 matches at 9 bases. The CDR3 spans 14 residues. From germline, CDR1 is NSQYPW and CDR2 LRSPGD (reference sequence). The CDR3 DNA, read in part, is TGCACCTGCAGTGCAAGACTGGGGGTGGAT. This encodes CTCSARLGVD. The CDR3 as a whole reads CTCSARLGVDEQYF.

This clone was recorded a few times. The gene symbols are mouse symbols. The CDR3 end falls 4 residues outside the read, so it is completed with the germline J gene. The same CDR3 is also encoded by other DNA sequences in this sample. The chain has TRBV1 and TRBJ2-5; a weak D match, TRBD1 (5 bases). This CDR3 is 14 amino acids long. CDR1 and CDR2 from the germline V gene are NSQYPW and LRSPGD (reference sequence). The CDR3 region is CTCSAARAGDTQYF. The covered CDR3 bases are TGCACCTGCAGTGCAGCCAGGGCGGGAGAC.

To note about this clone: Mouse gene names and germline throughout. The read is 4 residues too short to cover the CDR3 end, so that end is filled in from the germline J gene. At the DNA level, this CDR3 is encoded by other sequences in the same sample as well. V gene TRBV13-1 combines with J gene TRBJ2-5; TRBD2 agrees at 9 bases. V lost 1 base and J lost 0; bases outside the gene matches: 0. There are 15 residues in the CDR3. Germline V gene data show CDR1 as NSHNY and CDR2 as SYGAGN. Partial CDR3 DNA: TGTGCCAGCAGTGATCTGGGGGGGAACCAAGAC. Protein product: CASSDLGGNQD. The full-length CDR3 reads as CASSDLGGNQDTQYF.

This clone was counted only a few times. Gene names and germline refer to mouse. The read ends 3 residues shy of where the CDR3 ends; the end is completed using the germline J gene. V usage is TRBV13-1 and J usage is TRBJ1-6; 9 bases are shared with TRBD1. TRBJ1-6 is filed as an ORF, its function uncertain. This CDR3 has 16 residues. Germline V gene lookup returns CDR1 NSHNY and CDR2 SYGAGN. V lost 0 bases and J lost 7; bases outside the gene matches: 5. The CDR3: CASSDAGQGWNSPLYF. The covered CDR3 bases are TGTGCCAGCAGTGATGCAGGACAGGGGTGGAATTCGCCC.

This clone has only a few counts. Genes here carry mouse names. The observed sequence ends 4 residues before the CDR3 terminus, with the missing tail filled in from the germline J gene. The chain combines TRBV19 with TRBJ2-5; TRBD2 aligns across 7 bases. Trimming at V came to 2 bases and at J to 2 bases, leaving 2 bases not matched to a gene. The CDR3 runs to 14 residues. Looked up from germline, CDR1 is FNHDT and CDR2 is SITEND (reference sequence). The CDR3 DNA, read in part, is TGTGCCAGCAGTATCTGGGGGTTCCAAGAC. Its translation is CASSIWGFQD. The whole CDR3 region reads CASSIWGFQDTQYF.

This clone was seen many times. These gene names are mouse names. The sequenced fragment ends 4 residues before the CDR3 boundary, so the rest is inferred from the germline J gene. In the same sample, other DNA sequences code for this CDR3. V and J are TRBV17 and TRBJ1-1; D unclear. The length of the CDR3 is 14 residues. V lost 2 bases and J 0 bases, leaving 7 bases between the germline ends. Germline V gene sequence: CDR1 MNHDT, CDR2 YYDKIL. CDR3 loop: CASSRRQANTEVFF. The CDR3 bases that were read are TGTGCTAGCAGTAGACGACAAGCAAACACA.

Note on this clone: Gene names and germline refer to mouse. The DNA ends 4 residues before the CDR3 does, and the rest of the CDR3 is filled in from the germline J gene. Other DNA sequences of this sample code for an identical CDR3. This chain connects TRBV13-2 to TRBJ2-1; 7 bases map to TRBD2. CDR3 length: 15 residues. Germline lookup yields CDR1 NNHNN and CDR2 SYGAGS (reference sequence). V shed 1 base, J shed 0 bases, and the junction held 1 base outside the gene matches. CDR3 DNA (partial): TGTGCCAGCGGTGATCGGGGGGGTAACTATGCT. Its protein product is CASGDRGGNYA. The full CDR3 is CASGDRGGNYAEQFF.

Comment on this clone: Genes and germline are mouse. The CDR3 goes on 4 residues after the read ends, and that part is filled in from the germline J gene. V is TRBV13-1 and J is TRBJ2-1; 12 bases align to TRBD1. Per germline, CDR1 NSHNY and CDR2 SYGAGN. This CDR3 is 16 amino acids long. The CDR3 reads CASSAPGQGAGAEQFF. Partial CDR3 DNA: TGTGCCAGCAGCGCTCCGGGACAGGGGGCGGGAGCT.